This record looks at one T cell receptor (beta chain) sequence and its context. Its antigen is currently not known. Per-base qualities were not stored, and no clone one base away is much larger. The trial excluded patients who had a history of autoimmune disease or were on systemic immunosuppression. Peripheral blood for TCR sequencing was collected from all dose cohorts at baseline, on cycle 4 day 1, and on cycle 7 day 1. Samples came from an open-label, multicenter, first-in-human phase I dose-escalation trial of ivuxolimab. Adults with locally advanced or metastatic melanoma, renal cell carcinoma, hepatocellular carcinoma or head and neck squamous cell carcinoma were enrolled in the trial. Before TCR sequencing, CD4+ T cells and CD8+ T cells from peripheral blood were sorted into separate populations. The sample belongs to a study of OX40 agonist ivuxolimab in advanced cancers. In the study overall: Ivuxolimab, which targeted the costimulatory receptor OX40 (CD134), was an agonistic, fully human IgG2 monoclonal antibody. Peripheral TCRbeta sequencing aimed to test whether ivuxolimab altered TCR sequence diversity and caused clonal T-cell expansion. Intravenous ivuxolimab was administered to patients every 2 weeks at six dose levels: 0.01, 0.1, 0.3, 1.5, 3 and 10 mg/kg. The monotherapy dose-escalation portion (N of about 52 patients) of the phase I ivuxolimab trial is reported in the paper. In the dose-escalation cohort, more than 75% of patients were male, and the mean age was approximately 60 years, with a range of 23 to 79. Among the 50 to 55 dose-escalation patients, 19 had hepatocellular carcinoma, roughly 15 melanoma, 9 renal cell carcinoma and 9 head and neck cancer. Patients were allowed to have had prior anti-PD-1, anti-PD-L1 or anti-CTLA-4 therapy, and roughly 40% of the dose-escalation patients had previously received checkpoint inhibitors. Partial responses were achieved by three dose-escalation patients, of whom one had hepatocellular carcinoma and two had cutaneous melanoma.

What the work shows at the level of the full study, not this receptor alone: After ivuxolimab, more expanded clones were found on average in CD8+ T cells than in CD4+ T cells. Low levels of normalized T-cell clonal expansion were also seen in some patients who did not respond. At doses from 0.1 to 3.0 mg/kg, clonal expansion was seen in both CD4+ and CD8+ blood T cells between baseline and week 6. In partial responders in the 0.1-3.0 mg/kg groups, normalized peripheral clonal expansion was found to be among the lowest, especially among CD8+ T cells. The antigen specificity of the peripheral T cells that underwent clonal expansion was not determined.

For sequencing of the TCRbeta CDR3 region, genomic DNA was extracted from the sorted cells. The immunoSEQ Assay was used for sequencing of TCRbeta CDR3 regions. TCRdb took over this immuneACCESS table, retaining in-frame rearrangements with V and J assigned. Such tables are incomplete; in checked studies, under half of the missing clones stem from an unresolved V gene, and the remainder is unexplained. This sample lists some 95,000 clones; around 88% were detected once. The ten largest account for around 0.52% of the sample. The germline V gene (reference sequence) sets CDR1 to SGHNT and CDR2 to YYREEE. Germline trimming amounts to 6 bases on V and 5 bases on J, with 13 as the count of junction bases outside the gene matches. From the cysteine through the phenylalanine, the CDR3 covers 15 amino acids. Only the CDR3 region is kept as DNA, spanning 45 bases read in frame from base 1.

The material was CD4+ or CD8+ T cells sorted from blood, obtained in a trial of the OX40 agonist ivuxolimab. The V and J genes are TRBV5-4 and TRBJ1-1, with 7 bases matching TRBD1. This receptor was taken from an adult with an advanced solid tumor such as melanoma, head and neck, liver or kidney cancer. In nucleotides, the sequence is TGTGCCAGCAACCAGGGGGGAATTATGGGGACTGAAGCTTTCTTT. This encodes CASNQGGIMGTEAFF.